A single sample is the source of the 21 T cell receptor beta chains below, sequenced in a study of graft-versus-host responses after intestinal transplantation. Data came from immunoSEQ multiplex PCR; TCRdb stores just in-frame clones and leaves some out. The table shows nearly 25,000 clones, with just under 40% occurring only once. Sequences were derived from alloreactive CD4+ T cells from a mixed lymphocyte reaction culture, sampled before intestinal transplant. Subset meaning: CFSE-low proliferating T cells sorted from approximately 6-day pre-transplant mixed lymphocyte reaction (GvH or HvG direction). All receptors come from a human patient who received an intestinal transplant.

The chain is built from TRBV18 and TRBJ1-2; D might be TRBD1 (6 bases). This CDR3 contains 13 residues. The germline V gene has CDR1 KGHSH and CDR2 LQKENI. Trimming cost V 6 bases and J 5 bases, with 13 bases left between them. The CDR3 DNA sequence: TGTGCCAGCTCTGAGGGGGAGCAATATGGCTACACCTTC. It translates to CASSEGEQYGYTF.

The genes are TRBV4-1 and TRBJ2-7; 9 bases agree with TRBD2. CDR3 length: 15 residues. V dropped 2 bases and J dropped 7; count of bases not matched to a gene: 9. Germline V gene data show CDR1 as MGHRA and CDR2 as YSYEKL. CDR3 coding DNA: TGCGCCAGCAGCCAAACGGGACTAGCCACTCAGGAGCAGTACTTC. The encoded protein is CASSQTGLATQEQYF.

This clone has more than one count but fewer than ten. The chain recombines TRBV6-5 with TRBJ1-6; a weak D match, TRBD1 (6 bases). Germline CDR1 MNHEY, CDR2 SVGAGI. The germline V and J ends were trimmed by 0 bases and 7 bases, with 10 bases remaining between them. The CDR3 totals 15 residues. DNA for the CDR3: TGTGCCAGCAGTTACTCGACCAGGGGCAATTCACCCCTCCACTTT. Translated, it gives CASSYSTRGNSPLHF.

The chain combines TRBV6-6 with TRBJ1-6; perhaps TRBD1 as D (5 bases). This CDR3 region has 16 residues. The germline CDR1 and CDR2 sequences are MNHNY and SVGAGI (reference sequence). V was cut by 8 bases and J by 0 bases, with 14 bases left in between. CDR3 nucleotide sequence: TGTGCCAGCGTTCCAGGGATTAGCTCCTATAATTCACCCCTCCACTTT. Translating it yields CASVPGISSYNSPLHF.

J is TRBJ2-1 and V is TRBV7-8; a weak D match, TRBD2 (5 bases). Germline V lookup: CDR1 SGHVS, CDR2 FQNEAQ. CDR3 size: 14 residues. V was shortened by 2 bases and J by 2 bases, with 7 bases between the two germline ends. As DNA, the CDR3 is TGTGCCAGCAGCTTAATGCGGGCCTACAATGAGCAGTTCTTC. Translating it yields CASSLMRAYNEQFF.

The J gene is TRBJ1-1, the V gene TRBV27; a possible D gene is TRBD1 (6 bases). Germline V gives CDR1 MNHEY, CDR2 SMNVEV (reference sequence). This CDR3 contains 15 residues. V lost 6 bases to trimming and J lost 0 bases, with 14 bases between them. CDR3 DNA: TGTGCCAGCAGGACCGGACAGCACATGAACACTGAAGCTTTCTTT. It codes for CASRTGQHMNTEAFF.

The chain joins TRBV18 to TRBJ1-2; 8 nucleotides agree with TRBD1. V shed 4 bases, J shed 2 bases, and the junction held 12 bases outside the gene matches. Germline-derived CDR1 and CDR2 are KGHSH and LQKENI. CDR3 size: 17 residues. The DNA for the CDR3 is TGTGCCAGCTCACTTCGGACAGGGAGGGGAACAAACTATGGCTACACCTTC. This sequence encodes CASSLRTGRGTNYGYTF. Complete variable domain (other parts from reference TRBV18 and TRBJ1-2): NAGVMQNPRHLVRRRGQEARLRCSPMKGHSHVYWYRQLPEEGLKFMVYLQKENIIDESGMPKERFSAEFPKEGPSILRIQQVVRGDSAAYFCASSLRTGRGTNYGYTFGSGTRLTVV.

The rearrangement uses TRBV6-4 and TRBJ1-2, with 9 bases identical to TRBD1. Unmatched junction bases numbered 1, after V lost 4 bases and J lost 1 base. The CDR3 sequence is 14 residues long. Germline CDR1 and CDR2: MRHNA and SNTAGT. CDR3 sequence reads: CASSATGGNYGYTF. In DNA form, the CDR3 reads TGTGCCAGCAGTGCGACAGGGGGTAACTATGGCTACACCTTC.

CDR3 loop: CAWSRGTSGRARFF. The CDR3 nucleotides are TGTGCCTGGAGTCGAGGGACTAGCGGGAGGGCCCGGTTCTTC. The V call is TRBV30, the J call TRBJ2-1; TRBD2 matches 16 bases. Germline V CDR1 and CDR2: GTSNPN, SVGIG (reference sequence). J was trimmed by 15 bases and V by 2 bases; bases with no gene match: 7. The length of the CDR3 is 14 residues.

This clone was detected a few times. J is TRBJ2-7 and V is TRBV7-9; perhaps TRBD2 as D (6 bases). Germline CDR1 and CDR2: SEHNR and FQNEAQ (reference sequence). The CDR3 spans 14 residues. Between the trimmed V and J ends, which lost 5 bases and 1 base, there was a span of 12 bases. The CDR3 DNA is TGTGCCAGCAGCCAGGTTGGGGGGTCCTACGAGCAGTACTTC. As protein: CASSQVGGSYEQYF.

This clone was observed a handful of times. This chain uses TRBV28 with TRBJ1-2; 9 nucleotides line up with TRBD1. Per the germline V gene, CDR1 is MDHEN and CDR2 is SYDVKM. This CDR3 has 15 amino acids. V gave up 2 bases and J gave up 7 bases; unmatched junction bases: 8. CDR3: CASSLPHRGQGGYTF. The CDR3 DNA follows: TGTGCCAGCAGTTTACCCCACAGGGGGCAGGGTGGCTACACCTTC.

The J gene is TRBJ1-2, the V gene TRBV6-5, with 9 bases lining up with TRBD1. Germline trimming cut 2 bases from V and 2 bases from J; bases unmatched to any gene: 3. The CDR3 has 15 residues. CDR1 MNHEY and CDR2 SVGAGI come from the germline V gene. The CDR3 DNA reads as TGTGCCAGCAGTTACGACGGACAGGGGAACTATGGCTACACCTTC. It codes for CASSYDGQGNYGYTF.

This clone was counted only a few times. DNA of the CDR3: TGCAGTGCTACCGGGGGAAATGAGCAGTTCTTC. Translated: CSATGGNEQFF. This chain joins TRBV20-1 and TRBJ2-1; TRBD2 might be the D (6 bases). Trimming removed 4 bases from V and 7 bases from J, with 8 bases in between. This CDR3 has 11 amino acids. CDR1 is DFQATT, CDR2 SNEGSKA, per germline (reference sequence).

There are a few counts of this clone. The CDR3 loop reads CASSIPDRAFTDTQYF. The CDR3 DNA follows: TGTGCCAGTAGTATTCCCGACAGGGCCTTCACAGATACGCAGTATTTT. The chain uses TRBV19 and TRBJ2-3, with 7 bases matching TRBD1. This CDR3 is built from 16 residues. J gave up 2 bases and V 3 bases, and 8 bases lay outside the gene matches. From germline, CDR1 is LNHDA and CDR2 SQIVND (reference sequence). Full variable domain (missing parts from reference TRBV19 and TRBJ2-3): DGGITQSPKYLFRKEGQNVTLSCEQNLNHDAMYWYRQDPGQGLRLIYYSQIVNDFQKGDIAEGYSVSREKKESFPLTVTSAQKNPTAFYLCASSIPDRAFTDTQYFGPGTRLTVL.

The chain couples TRBV6-6 to TRBJ1-5; 7 nucleotides line up with TRBD1. Looked up from germline, CDR1 is MNHNY and CDR2 is SVGAGI (reference sequence). This CDR3 comprises 15 residues. V dropped 2 bases and J dropped 0; count of bases not matched to a gene: 1. Written as DNA, the CDR3 is TGTGCCAGCAGTTACAGGGGGCCTAGCAATCAGCCCCAGCATTTT. Protein sequence: CASSYRGPSNQPQHF.

The chain recombines TRBV6-6 with TRBJ2-5; 10 positions match TRBD2. Losses at the gene ends were 5 bases for V and 5 bases for J; bases not matched to a gene: 8. Germline-derived CDR1 and CDR2 are MNHNY and SVGAGI (reference sequence). The CDR3 is 15 residues long. For the CDR3, the DNA is TGTGCCAGCAGTCCTAGACTAGCGGGTTTGGAGACCCAGTACTTC. Residues: CASSPRLAGLETQYF.

The table lists this clone with a few counts. The chain combines TRBV7-2 with TRBJ1-2, with TRBD1 matching over 7 bases. Losses at the gene ends were 3 bases for V and 8 bases for J; bases not matched to a gene: 15. The CDR3 sequence is 16 residues long. Germline CDR1 reads SGHTA; CDR2 reads FQGNSA. The CDR3 DNA follows: TGTGCCAGCAGCTTTAATGTGGGACAGATTTCGAGAGGCTACACCTTC. Translating gives CASSFNVGQISRGYTF.

This clone came up a few times. V and J are TRBV7-3 and TRBJ2-5, with D perhaps TRBD2 (5 bases). Germline CDR1 and CDR2: SGHTA and FQGTGA. CDR3 length: 13 amino acids. V shed 1 base and J shed 6 bases, with 9 bases lying between them. The CDR3 here is CASSLIPGKTQYF. DNA for the CDR3: TGTGCCAGCAGCTTAATCCCCGGGAAGACCCAGTACTTC.

The chain joins TRBV4-2 to TRBJ1-4; 7 positions match TRBD1. V lost 1 base, J lost 4 bases, and 3 bases stayed unmatched. Germline CDR1 and CDR2: LGHNA and YNFKEQ. The CDR3 length is 15 residues. For the CDR3, the DNA is TGTGCCAGCAGCCAAGGTGACAGGGATAATGAAAAACTGTTTTTT. Its protein product is CASSQGDRDNEKLFF.

This chain links TRBV6-5 with TRBJ2-5, with D possibly TRBD2 on 5 matching bases. Germline V lookup: CDR1 MNHEY, CDR2 SVGAGI. Trimming took off 5 bases at V and 12 bases at J, with 22 bases between the two ends. The CDR3 is 14 amino acids. CDR3 coding DNA: TGTGCCAGCAGTGCTGCTTGGTTGGCGGGTTCTAAGTACTTC. It specifies CASSAAWLAGSKYF.

This clone has a single count. J is TRBJ2-7 and V is TRBV28; D is possibly TRBD2 (7 bases). Germline CDR1 and CDR2: MDHEN and SYDVKM. Between the trimmed V and J ends, which lost 4 bases and 0 bases, there was a span of 10 bases. This CDR3 comprises 14 residues. The CDR3 spells CASSSGGHSYEQYF. In DNA, the CDR3 is TGTGCCAGCAGTTCGGGGGGCCACTCCTACGAGCAGTACTTC.